These T cell receptor beta chains were read from a single sample in a study of blood T cell repertoires in COVID-19. Profiling relied on immunoSEQ multiplex PCR, and the TCRdb table lists in-frame clones only, not all of them. Of about 300,000 clones listed, 91% are singletons. Sequences were obtained from peripheral blood. The receptors derive from a woman aged 25 to 39 with COVID-19, enrolled during active disease. CDR3s include the opening cysteine and the closing phenylalanine or tryptophan. Each record gives: J gene, D gene, clone size, V gene, CDR3 protein, CDR3 DNA. The D gene is left open where the match is weak. Size is omitted from some rows. Given values are once, few, many or a class for expanded clones.

>TRBJ2-5|TRBD2|NA|TRBV3-1/TRBV3-2
CASSQLAGGPQETQYF
TGTGCCAGCAGCCAGTTAGCGGGAGGGCCTCAAGAGACCCAGTACTTC
>TRBJ1-5|NA|NA|TRBV12-5
CASGFSGEGEPQHF
TGTGCTAGTGGTTTTTCAGGGGAGGGTGAGCCCCAGCATTTT
>TRBJ2-7|NA|NA|TRBV7-2
CASSPRGRQTYEQYF
TGTGCCAGCAGCCCCCGAGGGCGCCAAACCTACGAGCAGTACTTC
>TRBJ2-5|NA|NA|TRBV5-4
CASSPGTPVQETQYF
TGTGCCAGCAGCCCCGGGACACCAGTCCAAGAGACCCAGTACTTC
>TRBJ1-4|TRBD1|NA|TRBV4-2
CASSRDPGTGLNEKLFF
TGTGCCAGCAGCCGAGACCCGGGGACAGGCCTTAATGAAAAACTGTTTTTT
>TRBJ2-1|TRBD2|NA|TRBV10-1
CASSEKVAGGNEQFF
TGCGCCAGCAGTGAGAAGGTAGCGGGAGGGAATGAGCAGTTCTTC
>TRBJ2-7|TRBD1|NA|TRBV7-9
CASLGQGAEEQYF
TGTGCCAGCCTGGGACAGGGGGCGGAGGAGCAGTACTTC
>TRBJ2-7|TRBD1|NA|TRBV15
CATSRDDRGSEQYF
TGTGCCACCAGCAGAGATGACAGGGGATCCGAGCAGTACTTC
>TRBJ2-4|NA|NA|TRBV19
CASSTDGTTKNIQYF
TGTGCCAGTAGTACCGACGGGACAACCAAAAACATTCAGTACTTC
>TRBJ1-1|NA|NA|TRBV6-1
CASSEPQAMNTEAFF
TGTGCCAGCAGTGAACCACAGGCTATGAACACTGAAGCTTTCTTT
>TRBJ1-3|NA|NA|TRBV5-1
CASSHTDSLSSGNTIYF
TGCGCCAGCAGCCATACGGACAGTCTATCCTCTGGAAACACCATATATTTT
>TRBJ1-2|NA|NA|TRBV30
CAWSDSQDYGYTF
TGTGCCTGGAGCGACAGCCAGGACTATGGCTACACCTTC
>TRBJ2-1|TRBD1|NA|TRBV5-1
CASSLGQGRYFF
TGCGCCAGCAGCTTAGGACAGGGTCGTTACTTCTTC
>TRBJ2-7|TRBD2|NA|TRBV5-1
CASSLGLAEAYEQYF
TGCGCCAGCAGCTTGGGACTAGCGGAAGCCTACGAGCAGTACTTC
>TRBJ2-1|TRBD1|few|TRBV30
CAQGASGAYNEQFF
TGTGCCCAGGGGGCAAGCGGCGCCTACAATGAGCAGTTCTTC
>TRBJ2-6|NA|NA|TRBV5-1
CASSLIESSSGANVLTF
TGCGCCAGCAGCTTGATAGAAAGTAGCTCTGGGGCCAACGTCCTGACTTTC
>TRBJ1-1|TRBD1|NA|TRBV11-2
CASSLGTGTVNTEAFF
TGTGCCAGCAGCTTAGGGACCGGGACAGTCAACACTGAAGCTTTCTTT
>TRBJ1-2|TRBD1|NA|TRBV28
CASRLGTGGGCTF
TGTGCCAGCAGGCTCGGGACAGGGGGCGGGTGTACCTTC
>TRBJ2-1|TRBD2|NA|TRBV7-8
CASSFSGSGNEQFF
TGTGCCAGCAGCTTTAGCGGGAGTGGAAATGAGCAGTTCTTC
>TRBJ2-7|NA|NA|TRBV18
CARAGSYEQYF
TGTGCCAGGGCAGGGTCCTACGAGCAGTACTTC
>TRBJ1-3|NA|NA|TRBV7-8
CASSLDRSSGNTIYF
TGTGCCAGCAGCCTTGACAGATCCTCTGGAAACACCATATATTTT
>TRBJ1-1|NA|once|TRBV5-1
CASSLGGEEYTEAFF
TGCGCCAGCAGCTTGGGAGGGGAGGAGTACACTGAAGCTTTCTTT
>TRBJ2-7|NA|NA|TRBV10-1
CASSDGGVAYEQYF
TGCGCCAGCAGTGACGGCGGGGTAGCCTACGAGCAGTACTTC
>TRBJ2-5|TRBD2|NA|TRBV5-4
CASSSKTSGQETQYF
TGTGCCAGCAGCTCGAAGACTAGCGGCCAAGAGACCCAGTACTTC
>TRBJ1-1|NA|once|TRBV6-4
CASSAGQDTEAFF
TGTGCCAGCAGTGCTGGGCAGGACACTGAAGCTTTCTTT
>TRBJ2-7|TRBD1|NA|TRBV29-1
CSVESNSRGHEQYF
TGCAGCGTTGAAAGTAACTCCAGGGGGCACGAGCAGTACTTC